This TCR beta chain was sequenced in a study of OX40 agonist ivuxolimab in advanced cancers. CDR3 length: 15 amino acids. J was trimmed by 5 bases and V by 5 bases; bases with no gene match: 10. Per the germline V gene, CDR1 is SEHNR and CDR2 is FQNEAQ (reference sequence). Clones were read by immunoSEQ multiplex PCR, and TCRdb kept only the in-frame ones, dropping some. The profile covers roughly 76,000 clones, with around 84% appearing a single time and 0.9% to 1.4% taken by the ten largest. The genes are TRBV7-9 and TRBJ2-7; 9 bases fit TRBD1. The receptor comes from an adult with an advanced solid tumor such as melanoma, head and neck, liver or kidney cancer. The sequencing here drew on CD4+ or CD8+ T cells sorted from blood, taken in a trial of the OX40 agonist ivuxolimab. The CDR3 nucleotides are TGTGCCAGCAGCGGATCCGGGACAGGGAATAACGAGCAGTACTTC. It yields the protein CASSGSGTGNNEQYF.